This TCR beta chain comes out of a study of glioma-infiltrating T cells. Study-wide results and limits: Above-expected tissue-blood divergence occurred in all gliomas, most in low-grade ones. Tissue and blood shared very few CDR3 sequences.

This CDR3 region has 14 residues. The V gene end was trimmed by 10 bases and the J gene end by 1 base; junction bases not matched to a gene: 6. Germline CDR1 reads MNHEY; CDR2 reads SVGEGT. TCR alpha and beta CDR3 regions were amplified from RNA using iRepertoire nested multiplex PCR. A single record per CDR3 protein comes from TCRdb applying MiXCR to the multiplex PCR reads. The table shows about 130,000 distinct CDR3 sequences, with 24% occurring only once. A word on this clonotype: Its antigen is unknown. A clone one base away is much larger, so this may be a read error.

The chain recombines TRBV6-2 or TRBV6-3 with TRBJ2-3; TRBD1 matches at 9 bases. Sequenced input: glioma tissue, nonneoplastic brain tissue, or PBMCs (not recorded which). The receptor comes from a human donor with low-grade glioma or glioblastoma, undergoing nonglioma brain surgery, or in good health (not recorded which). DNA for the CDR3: TGTGCCATCGGCCGGACAGGGGGCACAGATACGCAGTATTTT. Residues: CAIGRTGGTDTQYF.